Presented here are 31 T cell receptor beta chains from one specimen sequenced in a study of cytomegalovirus exposure and HLA in healthy donors. Vbeta (60) and Jbeta (13) primers were used in the PCR. Assay: immunoSEQ multiplex PCR; the TCRdb copy retains only in-frame clones and omits some. The table shows about 140,000 clones, with just under 80% occurring only once. Specimen: PBMCs. These receptors were collected from a young man in good health.

The chain uses TRBV9 and TRBJ2-1, with TRBD2 matching over 7 bases. Trimming at V came to 3 bases and at J to 0 bases, leaving 6 bases not matched to a gene. The CDR3 consists of 16 residues. Per the germline V gene, CDR1 is SGDLS and CDR2 is YYNGEE. The CDR3 region has the DNA TGTGCCAGCAGCGCCGTAGCGGGTAGCTCCTACAATGAGCAGTTCTTC. Protein: CASSAVAGSSYNEQFF.

This clone came up a few times. This chain links TRBV18 with TRBJ2-7, with no clear D. The V gene lost 3 bases and the J gene lost 3 bases, with 12 bases spanning the gap. CDR3 length equals 14 residues. Germline V lookup: CDR1 KGHSH, CDR2 LQKENI. CDR3 nucleotides: TGTGCCAGCTCACCGGCACAGTACCTCTACGAGCAGTACTTC. It encodes CASSPAQYLYEQYF.

DNA for the CDR3: TGCAGCGTTGAGGGGGGCGGGAGTCGCGAGCAGTACTTC. Translated: CSVEGGGSREQYF. This chain uses TRBV29-1 with TRBJ2-7; TRBD2 is a possible D gene (7 bases). Trimming removed 3 bases from V and 6 bases from J, with 15 bases in between. CDR3 length: 13 residues. The germline CDR1 and CDR2 sequences are SQVTM and ANQGSEA.

This clone came up a few times. The chain employs TRBV7-2 and TRBJ2-2, with unresolved D. The CDR3 totals 12 residues. The ends were cut back, 5 bases at V and 7 bases at J, with 8 bases in the middle. From germline, CDR1 is SGHTA and CDR2 FQGNSA. The CDR3 DNA sequence: TGTGCCAGCAGCCGGTATATCGGGGAGCTGTTTTTT. As protein: CASSRYIGELFF.

The chain joins TRBV6-6 to TRBJ2-5; TRBD1 aligns across 12 bases. The ends lost 4 bases at V and 6 bases at J; junction bases unmatched: 6. CDR3 size: 15 residues. The germline CDR1 and CDR2 sequences are MNHNY and SVGAGI (reference sequence). The CDR3 is CASSWDRGRGQTQYF. CDR3 in DNA: TGTGCCAGCAGTTGGGACAGGGGGCGCGGCCAGACCCAGTACTTC.

This clone was picked up many times. The CDR3 loop reads CASSYSSAGPYEQYF. The CDR3 region has the DNA TGTGCCAGCAGTTACTCGAGTGCGGGCCCCTACGAGCAGTACTTC. The chain carries TRBV6-5 and TRBJ2-7; a possible D gene is TRBD2 (5 bases). The germline CDR1 and CDR2 sequences are MNHEY and SVGAGI. V lost 0 bases, J lost 2 bases, and 11 bases lay in between. This CDR3 contains 15 residues.

Points on this clone: The junction does not match germline at one end; this may be a read error. The same CDR3 also results from other DNA sequences found in this sample. The genes are TRBV7-9 and TRBJ1-1, with D maybe TRBD1 (5 bases). This CDR3 is 14 amino acids long. Germline assignment: CDR1 SEHNR and CDR2 FQNEAQ (reference sequence). The CDR3 reads CSSSLGQGNTEAFF. The CDR3 DNA sequence: TGTTCCAGCAGCTTAGGGCAGGGGAACACTGAAGCTTTCTTT.

J is TRBJ2-5 and V is TRBV21-1; the table calls TRBD2, which could not be checked here. TRBV21-1 is tagged as a pseudogene. The CDR3 covers 18 residues. CDR3: CASSKEGVASGGRETQYF. In DNA, the CDR3 is TGTGCCAGCAGCAAAGAGGGGGTGGCTAGCGGAGGGCGGGAGACCCAGTACTTC.

The chain joins TRBV11-3 to TRBJ2-2; TRBD2 aligns across 15 bases. Germline V gene sequence: CDR1 SGHNT, CDR2 YENEEA. This CDR3 contains 18 residues. V shed 5 bases and J 1 base; nucleotides not matched to a gene: 5. The CDR3: CASSPGLAGGQNTGELFF. In DNA form, the CDR3 reads TGTGCCAGCAGCCCGGGACTAGCGGGAGGTCAGAACACCGGGGAGCTGTTTTTT.

The chain combines TRBV13 with TRBJ2-7; D gene unclear. Germline assignment: CDR1 PRHDT and CDR2 FYEKMQ (reference sequence). This CDR3 comprises 14 residues. The V gene lost 3 bases and the J gene lost 2 bases, with 11 bases spanning the gap. The DNA of the CDR3 is TGTGCCAGCAGCTTGGGCAGTCTAACCTACGAGCAGTACTTC. It encodes CASSLGSLTYEQYF.

The CDR3 nucleotides are TGCGCCAGCAGCCAGTACCCGGGTCCACCCAATGAGCAGTTCTTC. Translation gives CASSQYPGPPNEQFF. J is TRBJ2-1 and V is TRBV4-1; D gene uncertain. Deletions cut 3 bases from V and 6 bases from J, with 15 bases between. The CDR3 covers 15 residues. Germline CDR1 is MGHRA and CDR2 is YSYEKL.

The V call is TRBV6-1, the J call TRBJ2-7, with 11 nucleotides matching TRBD1. V lost 5 bases, J lost 2 bases, and 5 bases stayed unmatched. The CDR3 extends over 15 amino acids. The germline CDR1 and CDR2 sequences are MNHNS and SASEGT. CDR3 nucleotide sequence: TGTGCCAGCAGTAATCCGGGACAGGGGGCCTACGAGCAGTACTTC. This codes for CASSNPGQGAYEQYF.

This chain uses TRBV11-1 with TRBJ2-7, with D maybe TRBD2 (5 bases). V lost 1 base, J lost 2 bases, and 6 bases lay in between. Germline V gives CDR1 SGHAT, CDR2 FQDESV (reference sequence). This CDR3 is built from 13 residues. CDR3 region: CASSLERAYEQYF. The CDR3 DNA sequence: TGTGCCAGCAGCTTAGAGAGGGCCTACGAGCAGTACTTC.

The J gene is TRBJ1-1, the V gene TRBV10-3; D is possibly TRBD1 (5 bases). Trimming took 8 bases from V and 5 from J, leaving 15 bases between them. CDR3 length: 13 residues. CDR1 is ENHRY and CDR2 is SYGVKD in the germline V gene. CDR3 sequence (DNA): TGTGCCATCGAAGCAGGCGGGGGGACTGAAGCTTTCTTT. Protein sequence: CAIEAGGGTEAFF.

This clone was found a few times. V gene TRBV27 combines with J gene TRBJ2-3; 9 bases fit TRBD2. Germline lookup yields CDR1 MNHEY and CDR2 SMNVEV (reference sequence). V trimming: 6 bases; J trimming: 3 bases; junction bases outside the gene matches: 4. This CDR3 region has 14 residues. The DNA for the CDR3 is TGTGCCAGCAGACTAGCGGGCCCAACAGATACGCAGTATTTT. Its protein is CASRLAGPTDTQYF.

The V call is TRBV6-1, the J call TRBJ2-1, with 7 bases that match TRBD2. The CDR3 spans 14 residues. V gave up 7 bases and J gave up 4 bases; unmatched junction bases: 7. Germline V gives CDR1 MNHNS, CDR2 SASEGT. The CDR3 here is CASTSGLVYNEQFF. In nucleotides, the CDR3 is TGTGCCAGCACCAGCGGACTAGTTTACAATGAGCAGTTCTTC.

This chain joins TRBV6-6 and TRBJ2-7; 10 positions agree with TRBD1. Per germline, CDR1 MNHNY and CDR2 SVGAGI (reference sequence). This CDR3 contains 14 residues. Trimming took 7 bases from V and 2 from J; bases not matched to a gene: 5. CDR3 sequence: CASNRQGAAYEQYF. CDR3 coding DNA: TGTGCCAGCAATAGACAGGGGGCGGCCTACGAGCAGTACTTC.

V gene TRBV25-1 combines with J gene TRBJ2-5; 7 bases fit TRBD2. Trimming at V came to 4 bases and at J to 5 bases, leaving 13 bases not matched to a gene. The CDR3 is made up of 16 amino acids. In germline, CDR1 is MGHDK, CDR2 SYGVNS. CDR3 DNA sequence: TGTGCCAGCAGTGGATATATACTAGGAGCGGGGGAGACCCAGTACTTC. It encodes CASSGYILGAGETQYF. The whole variable domain, remainder taken from reference TRBV25-1 and TRBJ2-5, is EADIYQTPRYLVIGTGKKITLECSQTMGHDKMYWYQQDPGMELHLIHYSYGVNSTEKGDLSSESTVSRIRTEHFPLTLESARPSHTSQYLCASSGYILGAGETQYFGPGTRLLVL.

The V call is TRBV6-1, the J call TRBJ2-5, with 7 nucleotides matching TRBD2. The J call is doubtful: the DNA matches TRBJ2-7 better. The CDR3 totals 16 residues. Looked up from germline, CDR1 is MNHNS and CDR2 is SASEGT. The CDR3 reads CASSELMGEGSYEQYF. The CDR3 DNA follows: TGTGCCAGCAGTGAATTGATGGGGGAGGGTTCCTACGAGCAGTACTTC.

V usage is TRBV29-1 and J usage is TRBJ2-7, with 7 bases fitting TRBD2. The germline V gene has CDR1 SQVTM and CDR2 ANQGSEA. Trimming cost V 7 bases and J 2 bases; bases outside gene matches: 11. The length of the CDR3 is 14 residues. The CDR3 sequence is CSARGGGFTYEQYF. In DNA form, the CDR3 reads TGCAGCGCCCGTGGGGGGGGGTTTACCTACGAGCAGTACTTC.

CDR3 loop: CASSLSGLVNYGYTF. CDR3 nucleotides: TGTGCCAGCAGTTTATCGGGCCTTGTCAACTATGGCTACACCTTC. V gene TRBV27 combines with J gene TRBJ1-2; D gene ambiguous. Trimming removed 0 bases at V and 2 bases at J, with 10 bases between. The CDR3 totals 15 residues. From germline, CDR1 is MNHEY and CDR2 SMNVEV (reference sequence).

A few counts support this clone. V usage is TRBV30 and J usage is TRBJ2-5, with 7 bases identical to TRBD2. V shed 0 bases, J shed 5 bases, and the junction held 12 bases outside the gene matches. CDR1 is GTSNPN and CDR2 is SVGIG in the germline V gene (reference sequence). The CDR3 extends over 16 amino acids. The chain's CDR3 is CAWSVLSGTAGETQYF. In nucleotides, the CDR3 is TGTGCCTGGAGTGTACTCAGCGGGACCGCGGGGGAGACCCAGTACTTC.

The chain uses TRBV19 and TRBJ2-7; TRBD1 matches 7 bases. This CDR3 region has 15 residues. V was pared by 2 bases and J by 2 bases, with 6 bases of the junction left unmatched. Germline loops: CDR1 LNHDA, CDR2 SQIVND (reference sequence). The CDR3 region is CASSIFGTAPYEQYF. The CDR3 nucleotides are TGTGCCAGTAGTATATTCGGGACAGCCCCCTACGAGCAGTACTTC.

CDR3 nucleotide sequence: TGCGCCAGCAGCTTGCGTCCGGGACAGAATAATGAAAAACTGTTTTTT. Translation gives CASSLRPGQNNEKLFF. The chain combines TRBV5-1 with TRBJ1-4, with 7 bases identical to TRBD1. The CDR3 runs to 16 residues. Germline V lookup: CDR1 SGHRS, CDR2 YFSETQ. With V trimmed by 1 base and J by 4 bases, 7 bases remained unmatched.

The chain is built from TRBV4-1 and TRBJ1-5; 8 positions match TRBD1. The junction had 6 bases not matched to a gene; V was cut back by 4 bases and J by 4 bases. This CDR3 comprises 15 residues. CDR1 is MGHRA and CDR2 is YSYEKL in the germline V gene. Here the CDR3 reads CASSPRTGTNQPQHF. In DNA form, the CDR3 reads TGCGCCAGCAGCCCCCGGACAGGGACAAATCAGCCCCAGCATTTT.

Points on this clone: Other DNA sequences in the sample encode the same CDR3. The chain combines TRBV2 with TRBJ2-7, with D maybe TRBD1 (6 bases). The CDR3 has 13 amino acids. With 3 bases removed from V and 3 bases from J, the gap between germline ends came to 9 bases. Germline V gene sequence: CDR1 SNHLY, CDR2 FYNNEI. The CDR3 protein is CASSDQGFYEQYF. As DNA, the CDR3 is TGTGCCAGCAGTGATCAGGGGTTCTACGAGCAGTACTTC.

The chain links TRBV18 to TRBJ2-1, with a tentative D call TRBD2 (6 bases). Germline CDR1 reads KGHSH; CDR2 reads LQKENI. The germline V and J ends were trimmed by 3 bases and 1 base, with 16 bases remaining between them. This CDR3 has 17 residues. The DNA of the CDR3 is TGTGCCAGCTCACCGTCGACTAGTACGGGTTCCTACAATGAGCAGTTCTTC. This codes for CASSPSTSTGSYNEQFF.

The chain employs TRBV25-1 and TRBJ2-7, with D unresolved. This CDR3 is built from 12 residues. The V gene lost 0 bases and the J gene lost 3 bases, with 3 bases spanning the gap. Germline CDR1 reads MGHDK; CDR2 reads SYGVNS. For the CDR3, the DNA is TGTGCCAGCAGTGAATATATCTACGAGCAGTACTTC. It encodes CASSEYIYEQYF.

This clone was counted between two and nine times. The chain recombines TRBV6-6 with TRBJ2-7; 7 positions agree with TRBD2. Trimming removed 0 bases from V and 2 bases from J; junction bases left unmatched: 4. The CDR3 length is 15 residues. The germline V gene has CDR1 MNHNY and CDR2 SVGAGI (reference sequence). CDR3 residues: CASSYSGGGPYEQYF. In DNA form, the CDR3 reads TGTGCCAGCAGTTACTCAGGCGGGGGACCCTACGAGCAGTACTTC.

This rearrangement joins TRBV7-9 to TRBJ2-6; weak D call: TRBD1 (6 bases). Germline V lookup: CDR1 SEHNR, CDR2 FQNEAQ (reference sequence). The V end was cut by 1 base, the J end by 0 bases, with 16 bases between. The CDR3 totals 19 residues. DNA of the CDR3: TGTGCCAGCAGCTTAGTGGGGGCAGACCCCGTCTCTGGGGCCAACGTCCTGACTTTC. Its protein product is CASSLVGADPVSGANVLTF.

The chain carries TRBV4-3 and TRBJ2-1; TRBD2 matches at 12 bases. This CDR3 region has 17 residues. In germline, CDR1 is LGHNA, CDR2 YSLEER. V lost 1 base, J lost 7 bases, and 8 bases stayed unmatched. The CDR3 DNA sequence: TGCGCCAGCAGCCAAGTCGCGTCTAGCGGGAGGGCTAATGAGCAGTTCTTC. It yields the protein CASSQVASSGRANEQFF.